These 18 T cell receptor beta chains came from one sample sequenced in a study of T cell responses to AZD1222 COVID-19 vaccine. The assay was immunoSEQ multiplex PCR, and TCRdb's table has in-frame clones only and misses some. Altogether tens of thousands of clones are present, about 80% being singletons, with the ten largest covering more than 13%. The starting material was peripheral blood, obtained 28 days after the second AZD1222 dose. The source is an adult who received the AZD1222 COVID-19 vaccine.

This chain uses TRBV12-3 or TRBV12-4 with TRBJ1-5, with no clear D. This CDR3 is built from 13 residues. With 3 bases removed from V and 5 bases from J, the gap between germline ends came to 8 bases. This CDR3 is CASSFPGDQPQHF. The CDR3 DNA sequence: TGTGCCAGCAGTTTTCCCGGTGATCAGCCCCAGCATTTT.

This chain links TRBV4-3 with TRBJ2-1, with D unclear. V shed 3 bases and J shed 11 bases, with 17 bases lying between them. The CDR3 contains 14 residues. Germline V lookup: CDR1 LGHNA, CDR2 YSLEER. As DNA, the CDR3 is TGCGCCAGCAGCCAGGATCACTACGATCTAAAGCAGTTCTTC. As protein: CASSQDHYDLKQFF.

This clone was detected a few times. J is TRBJ2-1 and V is TRBV24-1; D unresolved. Germline V gene lookup returns CDR1 KGHDR and CDR2 SFDVKD. This CDR3 comprises 13 residues. Deletions cut 4 bases from V and 6 bases from J, with 9 bases between. DNA for the CDR3: TGTGCCACCAGTGAACCCCCCCGCAATGAGCAGTTCTTC. Translated, it gives CATSEPPRNEQFF.

This chain connects TRBV5-1 to TRBJ1-2; perhaps TRBD1 as D (6 bases). The V end was cut by 5 bases, the J end by 6 bases, with 23 bases between. Germline V gene sequence: CDR1 SGHRS, CDR2 YFSETQ. The CDR3 extends over 16 amino acids. This CDR3 is CASRPPGTLVLDGYTF. In DNA form, the CDR3 reads TGCGCCAGCAGGCCTCCCGGGACATTGGTCTTAGATGGCTACACCTTC.

The gene calls are TRBV14 and TRBJ1-2; D perhaps matches TRBD1 (5 bases). The germline V gene has CDR1 SGHDN and CDR2 FVKESK. V was pared by 5 bases and J by 5 bases, with 18 bases between. The CDR3 has 15 amino acids. The CDR3 DNA sequence: TGTGCCAGCAGCATTAAAACCCGGGACGGGTATGGCTACACCTTC. Translating it yields CASSIKTRDGYGYTF.

CDR3 in DNA: TGTGCCAGTAGTATAGTGGGTGGTGAAAAACTGTTTTTT. It specifies CASSIVGGEKLFF. This chain links TRBV19 with TRBJ1-4; D remains unclear. Germline assignment: CDR1 LNHDA and CDR2 SQIVND (reference sequence). V dropped 1 base and J dropped 7 bases, with 7 bases sitting between them. There are 13 residues in the CDR3.

This clone was seen a few times. The J gene is TRBJ2-1, the V gene TRBV6-4; TRBD2 agrees at 7 bases. Germline lookup yields CDR1 MRHNA and CDR2 SNTAGT. Trimming at V came to 3 bases and at J to 0 bases, leaving 2 bases not matched to a gene. The CDR3 covers 15 residues. Here the CDR3 DNA reads TGTGCCAGCAGTGAGACGGGGGGCTCCTACAATGAGCAGTTCTTC. Its translation is CASSETGGSYNEQFF.

The table lists this clone with a few counts. The chain links TRBV7-9 to TRBJ2-3, with a weak D call TRBD2 (6 bases). From germline, CDR1 is SEHNR and CDR2 FQNEAQ (reference sequence). Trimming took off 6 bases at V and 5 bases at J, with 9 bases between the two ends. CDR3 length: 12 residues. This CDR3 reads CASRYGGDTQYF. In DNA, the CDR3 is TGTGCCAGCAGATACGGGGGAGATACGCAGTATTTT.

This chain connects TRBV7-2 to TRBJ2-3; perhaps D is TRBD1 or TRBD2 (6 bases each). V dropped 8 bases and J dropped 4 bases, with 19 bases sitting between them. This CDR3 has 15 residues. In germline, CDR1 is SGHTA, CDR2 FQGNSA. The CDR3 region is CASAPGGPTADTQYF. The CDR3 coding sequence is TGTGCCAGCGCCCCCGGGGGCCCAACCGCAGATACGCAGTATTTT.

The chain is built from TRBV7-6 and TRBJ2-7; 7 nucleotides align to TRBD2. The CDR3 covers 15 residues. Per germline, CDR1 SGHVS and CDR2 FNYEAQ. V lost 1 base, J lost 3 bases, and 6 bases stayed unmatched. In nucleotides, the CDR3 is TGTGCCAGCAGCTTAGGTCGCGGCGGGAGCTACGAGCAGTACTTC. This codes for CASSLGRGGSYEQYF. The entire variable domain, with the rest obtained from reference TRBV7-6 and TRBJ2-7, is as follows: GAGVSQSPRYKVTKRGQDVALRCDPISGHVSLYWYRQALGQGPEFLTYFNYEAQQDKSGLPNDRFSAERPEGSISTLTIQRTEQRDSAMYRCASSLGRGGSYEQYFGPGTRLTVT.

The V call is TRBV7-8, the J call TRBJ2-7; 9 bases are a match to TRBD2. Germline V CDR1 and CDR2: SGHVS, FQNEAQ. V lost 1 base, J lost 0 bases, and 7 bases stayed unmatched. The CDR3 is made up of 17 amino acids. The CDR3 is CASSLDPGGGDSYEQYF. CDR3 DNA: TGTGCCAGCAGCTTAGATCCTGGCGGGGGGGACTCCTACGAGCAGTACTTC.

The genes are TRBV11-2 and TRBJ2-3; D may be TRBD2 (7 bases). This CDR3 comprises 15 residues. V gave up 5 bases and J gave up 1 base, with 13 bases separating them. The germline V gene has CDR1 SGHAT and CDR2 FQNNGV. Written as DNA, the CDR3 is TGTGCCAGCAGCCGTGGGGGGGGGCGCACAGATACGCAGTATTTT. Translating it yields CASSRGGGRTDTQYF.

The chain combines TRBV19 with TRBJ2-7, with TRBD2 matching over 7 bases. Germline assignment: CDR1 LNHDA and CDR2 SQIVND (reference sequence). The CDR3 has 15 residues. Losses at the gene ends were 5 bases for V and 0 bases for J; bases not matched to a gene: 7. The CDR3, as DNA: TGTGCCAGTAGTGCCCGAGGGACTAACTCCTACGAGCAGTACTTC. It yields the protein CASSARGTNSYEQYF.

This clone turned up a few times. This chain connects TRBV2 to TRBJ1-4, with a weak D call TRBD1 (5 bases). Germline CDR1 is SNHLY and CDR2 is FYNNEI. V was clipped by 2 bases and J by 10 bases, with 14 bases between them. The CDR3 runs 14 residues. DNA of the CDR3: TGTGCCAGCAGTGAAAGTGGGGCCATGGGAAAACTGTTTTTT. Translating gives CASSESGAMGKLFF.

J is TRBJ1-2 and V is TRBV27; D is perhaps TRBD1 (6 bases). The germline V gene has CDR1 MNHEY and CDR2 SMNVEV (reference sequence). Trimming removed 7 bases at V and 1 base at J, with 16 bases between. This CDR3 has 15 amino acids. The CDR3 bases are TGTGCCAGCACCACAAAAAGCAGGGGTAACTATGGCTACACCTTC. Protein: CASTTKSRGNYGYTF.

This chain joins TRBV6-1 and TRBJ2-5, with 8 bases aligning to TRBD2. In germline, CDR1 is MNHNS, CDR2 SASEGT. The ends lost 1 base at V and 4 bases at J; junction bases unmatched: 11. The CDR3 contains 17 residues. The CDR3 DNA reads as TGTGCCAGCAGTGAAGTCGGGACTAGAGTCGCGGGAGAGACCCAGTACTTC. This encodes CASSEVGTRVAGETQYF.

The V call is TRBV19, the J call TRBJ1-5; D might be TRBD1 (5 bases). Trimming took 5 bases from V and 2 from J, leaving 13 bases between them. Germline V lookup: CDR1 LNHDA, CDR2 SQIVND (reference sequence). The CDR3 runs to 15 residues. CDR3 nucleotides: TGTGCCAGTAGTTGGTCAGGGACTGGCAATCAGCCCCAGCATTTT. It codes for CASSWSGTGNQPQHF. Variable domain in full (rest from reference TRBV19 and TRBJ1-5): DGGITQSPKYLFRKEGQNVTLSCEQNLNHDAMYWYRQDPGQGLRLIYYSQIVNDFQKGDIAEGYSVSREKKESFPLTVTSAQKNPTAFYLCASSWSGTGNQPQHFGDGTRLSIL.

This clone was found a few times. CDR3 nucleotide sequence: TGTGCCAGCAGCTTACGGGTAGCGGGGAATAGACTCTCCTACAATGAGCAGTTCTTC. Protein sequence: CASSLRVAGNRLSYNEQFF. The J gene is TRBJ2-1, the V gene TRBV7-2, with 8 bases aligning to TRBD2. With 2 bases clipped from V and 0 bases from J, the junction kept 12 bases outside the gene matches. The CDR3 totals 19 residues. Germline V gene lookup returns CDR1 SGHTA and CDR2 FQGNSA.